This section outlines one T cell receptor (beta chain) sequence together with its context. Per the authors' pipeline: How many nucleated cells were present was estimated from reference gene primer amplification. This table comes from immunoSEQ multiplex PCR, and its TCRdb copy is limited to in-frame clones, with some not included. V and J calls and clone size are copied from that table; D and trimming were computed from the DNA. The sample gives some 190,000 clones, 80% to 90% of which show up once; roughly 3% is in the top ten. The data stem from a study of blood T cell repertoires in COVID-19. In the study overall: The study drew acute and convalescent COVID-19 samples from the United States, Italy and Spain. T cells, B-cell-depleted T cells, or PBMCs provided the cDNA or gDNA that served as material.

This CDR3 spans 16 amino acids. The germline gives CDR1 MNHNY, CDR2 SVGAGI (reference sequence). V shed 5 bases and J shed 0 bases, with 14 bases lying between them. The chain combines TRBV6-6 with TRBJ2-1, with D perhaps matching TRBD2 (6 bases). The sample taken for sequencing was peripheral blood. The receptor's source is a man between 60 and 75 years old with acute or convalescent COVID-19. The CDR3 DNA sequence: TGTGCCAGCAGTCCCCGGGCGGGGCTCTCCTACAATGAGCAGTTCTTC. Translating gives CASSPRAGLSYNEQFF.